This T cell receptor (beta chain) was recovered during a study of blood T cells in healthy people across ages. Study-wide points: In long-lived donors, naive CD4+ cell counts and diversity exceeded those of aged donors.

As to this clonotype: Its antigen is unidentified.

Whenever a sample was processed, at least 6.5 million PBMCs were isolated. Then a second PCR, running roughly 7 to 11 cycles, was carried out with a sample-barcoded 5' primer and a J-beta primer mix. TCRdb independently ran MiXCR on the 5' RACE reads; one entry per CDR3 protein. The repertoire holds 850,000 or so distinct CDR3 sequences, under 30% seen once, with about 18% in the top ten. CDR3 length equals 15 residues. The trim removed 4 bases at V and 7 bases at J, leaving 8 bases unmatched. CDR1 MNHEY and CDR2 SVGEGT come from the germline V gene. The receptor's source is an elderly woman in good health. The sequenced material came from blood. The chain has TRBV6-2 or TRBV6-3 and TRBJ2-1, with TRBD1 matching over 9 bases. The DNA of the CDR3 is TGTGCCAGCAGTTTGGACAGGGGCGCGGGTAATGAGCAGTTCTTC. This translates into CASSLDRGAGNEQFF.